This T cell receptor beta chain was identified during a study of T cell responses to AZD1222 COVID-19 vaccine. Clones were read by immunoSEQ multiplex PCR, and TCRdb kept only the in-frame ones, dropping some. The table has some 130,000 clones, 70% to 90% seen once. General study results and limits: Only a handful of AZD1222 recipients, several in all, had baseline seropositivity.

For this clone: Its antigen is not known.

This sequence was found in an adult in good health. The material sequenced was peripheral blood, taken on day 0 of AZD1222 vaccination.

CDR3 nucleotide sequence: TGCAGCGTTGAAGGGGATGGGAACACTGAAGCTTTCTTT. Translating gives CSVEGDGNTEAFF. This chain connects TRBV29-1 to TRBJ1-1, with D uncertain. V was pared by 1 base and J by 1 base, with 7 bases between. The CDR3 is made up of 13 amino acids. Germline loops: CDR1 SQVTM, CDR2 ANQGSEA.